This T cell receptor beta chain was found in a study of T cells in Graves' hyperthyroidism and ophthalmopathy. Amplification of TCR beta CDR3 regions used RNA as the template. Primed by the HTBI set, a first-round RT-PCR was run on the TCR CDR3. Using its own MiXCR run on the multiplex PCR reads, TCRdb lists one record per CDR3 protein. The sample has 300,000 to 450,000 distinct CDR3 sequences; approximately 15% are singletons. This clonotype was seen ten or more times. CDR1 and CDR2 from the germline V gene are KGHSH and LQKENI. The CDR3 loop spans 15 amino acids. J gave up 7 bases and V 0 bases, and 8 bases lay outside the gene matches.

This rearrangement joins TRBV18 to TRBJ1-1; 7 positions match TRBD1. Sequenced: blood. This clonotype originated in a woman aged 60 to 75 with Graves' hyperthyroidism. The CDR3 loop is CASSPPTMQGDEAFF. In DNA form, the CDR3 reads TGTGCCAGCTCACCACCGACCATGCAGGGGGATGAAGCTTTCTTT.